This TCR beta chain was documented in a study of Ad26.COV2.S vaccination and SARS-CoV-2 variants. In regard to this clone: The target antigen is unknown.

The J segment lost 0 bases and the V segment lost 0 bases, leaving 2 bases of the junction unmatched. Looked up from germline, CDR1 is MNHEY and CDR2 is SVGAGI. The length of the CDR3 is 16 residues. The repertoire was sequenced with immunoSEQ multiplex PCR; TCRdb's copy has only in-frame clones and lacks some. In the table there are roughly 380,000 clones, under 95% of which are singletons. Overall study results and limits: Vaccinees and placebo recipients showed similar non-spike TCR breadth. Substantial breadth was reported for post-vaccination spike-specific CD8+ and CD4+ T cells. Analyses of TCR breadth and depth may have underestimated total T cell responses.

Source: peripheral blood, taken after recovery from COVID-19. This sequence was found in a human donor who had recovered from COVID-19. The J gene is TRBJ1-3, the V gene TRBV6-5; 7 bases are a match to TRBD1. CDR3: CASSYSGTDSGNTIYF. CDR3 coding DNA: TGTGCCAGCAGTTACTCGGGGACAGACTCTGGAAACACCATATATTTT.